The source of this TCR beta chain is a study of blood T cells in healthy people across ages. Germline CDR1 DFQATT, CDR2 SNEGSKA (reference sequence). The CDR3 loop spans 14 amino acids. The V end lost 4 bases, the J end lost 2 bases, and 12 bases lay between the germline ends. This clonotype was counted at least ten times. Using a J-beta primer mix together with a sample-barcoded 5' primer, a second PCR was run for roughly 6 to 12 cycles. TCRdb re-analysed the 5' RACE reads in MiXCR, keeping a single row per CDR3 protein. Of hundreds of thousands of distinct CDR3 sequences listed, around 48% were seen once; the top ten hold 25% to 35%. Isolation yielded PBMCs, at least 7 million per sample, in every case.

The sequence came from a woman aged 60-70 years in good health. The V gene is TRBV20-1, the J gene TRBJ1-5; D unclear. Sequencing was carried out using blood. The CDR3: CSATTIDGNQPQHF. The CDR3 DNA sequence: TGCAGTGCTACTACCATCGATGGCAATCAGCCCCAGCATTTT.